One and the same sample provided the 27 T cell receptor beta chains below, sequenced in a study of persistence of HIV-infected CD4 T cells. The immunoSEQ assay was version 4, run in survey mode. Here immunoSEQ multiplex PCR was the method, and the copy in TCRdb shows in-frame clones only, minus some. Of around 35,000 clones listed, roughly 87% are singletons. For these TCRs, the target antigens are not known. Anti-CD3/anti-CD28 beads served as a nonspecific positive control stimulus. Sorting selected CD4+ T cells upregulating both CD40 ligand and CD69. Source: CD4+ T cells sorted from PBMCs after approximately 20-hour stimulation, taken from a patient who received antiretroviral therapy. The receptors come from an adult man with HIV who was CMV-seropositive.

The CDR3 region has the DNA TGTGCCAGCAGCTTACCGGGACAGAGAAGTTCCTACACCTTC. Translation: CASSLPGQRSSYTF. The chain employs TRBV7-8 and TRBJ1-2; 7 bases agree with TRBD1. Looked up from germline, CDR1 is SGHVS and CDR2 is FQNEAQ. This CDR3 comprises 14 residues. V was pared by 2 bases and J by 10 bases, with 10 bases of the junction left unmatched.

V usage is TRBV10-2 and J usage is TRBJ1-6; 8 bases map to TRBD1. The CDR3 is made up of 15 amino acids. CDR1 WSHSY and CDR2 SAAADI come from the germline V gene. The junction had 2 bases not matched to a gene; V was cut back by 0 bases and J by 7 bases. CDR3: CASSESRTGNSPLHF. The DNA of the CDR3 is TGCGCCAGCAGTGAGTCAAGGACAGGGAATTCACCCCTCCACTTT.

This clone came up once. The chain joins TRBV30 to TRBJ2-2; no clear D. V dropped 5 bases and J dropped 2 bases, with 12 bases sitting between them. This CDR3 comprises 14 residues. Germline lookup yields CDR1 GTSNPN and CDR2 SVGIG (reference sequence). DNA of the CDR3: TGTGCCTGGGCGAGACTCTTAAACACCGGGGAGCTGTTTTTT. Its protein product is CAWARLLNTGELFF. Together with reference TRBV30 and TRBJ2-2, the CDR3 gives the full variable domain: SQTIHQWPATLVQPVGSPLSLECTVEGTSNPNLYWYRQAAGRGLQLLFYSVGIGQISSEVPQNLSASRPQDRQFILSSKKLLLSDSGFYLCAWARLLNTGELFFGEGSRLTVL.

The count of this clone is one. The rearrangement uses TRBV10-3 and TRBJ1-4; possible D gene TRBD1, 5 bases. Germline CDR1 is ENHRY and CDR2 is SYGVKD. CDR3 length: 14 residues. Trimming removed 0 bases from V and 5 bases from J, with 7 bases in between. The CDR3 bases are TGTGCCATCAGTGAGTCAGGGGAGAATGAAAAACTGTTTTTT. This codes for CAISESGENEKLFF.

The CDR3 here is CAITRTGPDVTEAFF. The CDR3 coding sequence is TGTGCCATCACTCGGACCGGGCCGGACGTCACTGAAGCTTTCTTT. V is TRBV10-3 and J is TRBJ1-1; D call uncertain. CDR1 ENHRY and CDR2 SYGVKD come from the germline V gene. The CDR3 sequence is 15 residues long. V was shortened by 7 bases and J by 4 bases, with 19 bases between the two germline ends.

This sequence joins TRBV2 and TRBJ2-2; the D gene could be TRBD1 or TRBD2 (6 bases each). The germline V and J ends were trimmed by 8 bases and 4 bases, with 14 bases remaining between them. This CDR3 is 14 amino acids long. CDR1 is SNHLY, CDR2 FYNNEI, per germline. The CDR3 sequence is CASYEGGTTGELFF. CDR3 nucleotide sequence: TGTGCCAGCTACGAGGGGGGCACCACCGGGGAGCTGTTTTTT. Full variable domain (remainder filled in from reference TRBV2 and TRBJ2-2): EPEVTQTPSHQVTQMGQEVILRCVPISNHLYFYWYRQILGQKVEFLVSFYNNEISEKSEIFDDQFSVERPDGSNFTLKIRSTKLEDSAMYFCASYEGGTTGELFFGEGSRLTVL.

The chain is built from TRBV7-2 and TRBJ1-1, with 9 positions matching TRBD1. Unmatched junction bases numbered 8, after V lost 4 bases and J lost 2 bases. Germline V CDR1 and CDR2: SGHTA, FQGNSA. The CDR3 extends over 16 amino acids. The CDR3 is CASSSGQGNFNTEAFF. The CDR3, as DNA: TGTGCCAGCAGCTCCGGACAGGGGAATTTTAACACTGAAGCTTTCTTT.

This clone was counted a few times. V is TRBV6-5 and J is TRBJ1-3; a possible D gene is TRBD1 (6 bases). The germline V and J ends were trimmed by 6 bases and 2 bases, with 11 bases remaining between them. Germline lookup yields CDR1 MNHEY and CDR2 SVGAGI. This CDR3 region has 14 residues. The CDR3 DNA follows: TGTGCCAGCAGCCCGGACAGTCCTGGAAACACCATATATTTT. Its translation is CASSPDSPGNTIYF.

The rearrangement joins TRBV28 to TRBJ1-2; D possibly corresponds to TRBD1 (5 bases). The germline V and J ends were trimmed by 7 bases and 4 bases, with 16 bases remaining between them. Looked up from germline, CDR1 is MDHEN and CDR2 is SYDVKM. This CDR3 is built from 14 residues. The CDR3 DNA follows: TGTGCCAGCACCTCCGTAGGGGTTTTCTATGGCTACACCTTC. This sequence encodes CASTSVGVFYGYTF.

The chain couples TRBV7-9 to TRBJ1-5; no definite D call. The V and J ends lost 9 bases and 4 bases respectively, with 28 bases between them. This CDR3 has 18 residues. Germline assignment: CDR1 SEHNR and CDR2 FQNEAQ (reference sequence). CDR3 sequence: CARSLHDVPFEGNQPQHF. The CDR3 coding sequence is TGTGCCAGATCCCTCCATGACGTTCCGTTCGAGGGAAATCAGCCCCAGCATTTT.

The chain employs TRBV27 and TRBJ1-2; TRBD1 might be the D (5 bases). This CDR3 is built from 13 residues. V lost 8 bases and J lost 0, with 10 bases in between. The germline V gene encodes CDR1 MNHEY and CDR2 SMNVEV (reference sequence). CDR3 bases: TGTGCCAGCGGGAGGGGAACTAACTATGGCTACACCTTC. As protein: CASGRGTNYGYTF.

This chain joins TRBV6-6 and TRBJ2-7; 9 positions match TRBD1. Losses at the gene ends were 3 bases for V and 1 base for J; bases not matched to a gene: 4. The CDR3 has 15 residues. Per the germline V gene, CDR1 is MNHNY and CDR2 is SVGAGI (reference sequence). CDR3 nucleotides: TGTGCCAGCAGTTATCACGGGACAGGGTCCTACGAGCAGTACTTC. This translates into CASSYHGTGSYEQYF.

The gene calls are TRBV19 and TRBJ1-5, with D uncertain. V lost 2 bases, J lost 6 bases, and 11 bases lay in between. The germline CDR1 and CDR2 sequences are LNHDA and SQIVND (reference sequence). The CDR3 is 14 residues long. The CDR3 sequence is CASSITSITQPQHF. The CDR3 DNA sequence: TGTGCCAGTAGTATAACCAGTATTACTCAGCCCCAGCATTTT. The full variable domain, in which reference TRBV19 and TRBJ1-5 provide the parts outside the CDR3, is DGGITQSPKYLFRKEGQNVTLSCEQNLNHDAMYWYRQDPGQGLRLIYYSQIVNDFQKGDIAEGYSVSREKKESFPLTVTSAQKNPTAFYLCASSITSITQPQHFGDGTRLSIL.

The chain couples TRBV6-5 to TRBJ1-1; the D gene is possibly TRBD1 (6 bases). CDR3 length equals 15 residues. CDR1 is MNHEY, CDR2 SVGAGI, per germline. The V end lost 0 bases, the J end lost 4 bases, and 12 bases lay between the germline ends. The CDR3 nucleotides read TGTGCCAGCAGTTACTCGGGGGGGCGAGGCACTGAAGCTTTCTTT. It codes for CASSYSGGRGTEAFF.

The V call is TRBV4-3, the J call TRBJ1-4; no clear D gene. This CDR3 is built from 15 residues. From germline, CDR1 is LGHNA and CDR2 YSLEER. V shed 1 base and J shed 8 bases, with 14 bases lying between them. The CDR3 region is CASSQGRAGYEKLFF. The CDR3 nucleotides are TGCGCCAGCAGCCAAGGTCGAGCTGGGTACGAAAAACTGTTTTTT.

On this clone itself: Other DNA sequences within the sample encode an identical CDR3. The V call is TRBV20-1, the J call TRBJ1-2; D is undetermined. CDR3 length: 11 amino acids. V was shortened by 0 bases and J by 5 bases, with 4 bases between the two germline ends. CDR1 DFQATT and CDR2 SNEGSKA come from the germline V gene (reference sequence). The CDR3: CSAREDYGYTF. As DNA, the CDR3 is TGCAGTGCTAGAGAGGATTATGGCTACACCTTC.

This chain links TRBV11-2 with TRBJ2-2, with D possibly being TRBD1 (6 bases). The ends were cut back, 5 bases at V and 3 bases at J, with 22 bases in the middle. The CDR3 has 18 residues. Germline lookup yields CDR1 SGHAT and CDR2 FQNNGV. The CDR3 DNA follows: TGTGCCAGCAGCCCTGGTTTGTGGGGACATCAGGACACCGGGGAGCTGTTTTTT. Translated: CASSPGLWGHQDTGELFF.

By share of the sample, this clone is medium-sized. Other DNA sequences in this specimen translate into the identical CDR3. V and J are TRBV19 and TRBJ2-7; a weak D match, TRBD2 (5 bases). The germline V gene encodes CDR1 LNHDA and CDR2 SQIVND (reference sequence). Trimming removed 1 base from V and 3 bases from J, with 13 bases in between. The CDR3 totals 15 residues. The CDR3, as DNA: TGTGCCAGTAGTATAGGAGGGAGCGGAGGCTACGAGCAGTACTTC. This sequence encodes CASSIGGSGGYEQYF. Combining the CDR3 with reference TRBV19 and TRBJ2-7 gives the whole variable domain DGGITQSPKYLFRKEGQNVTLSCEQNLNHDAMYWYRQDPGQGLRLIYYSQIVNDFQKGDIAEGYSVSREKKESFPLTVTSAQKNPTAFYLCASSIGGSGGYEQYFGPGTRLTVT.

The chain carries TRBV2 and TRBJ1-5, with 10 bases fitting TRBD1. The V gene end was trimmed by 9 bases and the J gene end by 6 bases; junction bases not matched to a gene: 14. The germline gives CDR1 SNHLY, CDR2 FYNNEI. The CDR3 is 16 residues long. CDR3 region: CASHLGRTGGTQPQHF. As DNA, the CDR3 is TGTGCCAGTCACCTAGGTCGGACAGGGGGAACTCAGCCCCAGCATTTT.

V gene TRBV6-5 combines with J gene TRBJ1-6, with D possibly being TRBD1 (5 bases). Germline assignment: CDR1 MNHEY and CDR2 SVGAGI. The length of the CDR3 is 12 residues. Between the trimmed V and J ends, which lost 8 bases and 7 bases, there was a span of 9 bases. The CDR3 reads CASWGANSPLHF. Here the CDR3 DNA reads TGTGCCAGCTGGGGCGCGAATTCACCCCTCCACTTT.

The chain is built from TRBV7-2 and TRBJ2-7; D may be TRBD2 (5 bases). CDR1 is SGHTA and CDR2 is FQGNSA in the germline V gene. With 3 bases removed from V and 3 bases from J, the gap between germline ends came to 9 bases. The CDR3 covers 13 residues. The CDR3 reads CASSFSSIYEQYF. The CDR3 DNA reads as TGTGCCAGCAGCTTCTCTAGCATCTACGAGCAGTACTTC.

Only one count was recorded for this clone. The CDR3 here is CASSMGQETQYF. The CDR3 coding sequence is TGTGCCAGCAGTATGGGGCAAGAGACCCAGTACTTC. This chain joins TRBV6-6 and TRBJ2-5; D call uncertain. The length of the CDR3 is 12 residues. Germline V lookup: CDR1 MNHNY, CDR2 SVGAGI (reference sequence). Trimming shortened V by 5 bases and J by 2 bases, and 6 bases separated the two germline ends.

V gene TRBV6-5 combines with J gene TRBJ2-7, with D perhaps matching TRBD2 (5 bases). The CDR3 totals 13 residues. The germline V gene encodes CDR1 MNHEY and CDR2 SVGAGI. Trimming left V 2 bases short and J 1 base short, with 6 bases between. The CDR3 DNA follows: TGTGCCAGCAGTTACGACTATTCCTACGAGCAGTACTTC. Translating it yields CASSYDYSYEQYF.

V gene TRBV7-8 combines with J gene TRBJ2-7; D call uncertain. This CDR3 region has 15 residues. The germline CDR1 and CDR2 sequences are SGHVS and FQNEAQ. Trimming cost V 4 bases and J 6 bases, with 19 bases left between them. The CDR3 nucleotides are TGTGCCAGCAGCTCCCCAGACATAGGGTACTCCGAGCAGTACTTC. Translation: CASSSPDIGYSEQYF. Complete variable domain (other parts from reference TRBV7-8 and TRBJ2-7): GAGVSQSPRYKVAKRGQDVALRCDPISGHVSLFWYQQALGQGPEFLTYFQNEAQLDKSGLPSDRFFAERPEGSVSTLKIQRTQQEDSAVYLCASSSPDIGYSEQYFGPGTRLTVT.

This clone was counted a few times. The chain recombines TRBV6-5 with TRBJ1-1; weak D call: TRBD1 (5 bases). CDR3 length: 13 residues. With 8 bases removed from V and 4 bases from J, the gap between germline ends came to 14 bases. CDR1 and CDR2 from the germline V gene are MNHEY and SVGAGI. The CDR3 sequence is CASRRGRATEAFF. CDR3 nucleotides: TGTGCCAGCCGGAGGGGAAGGGCCACTGAAGCTTTCTTT.

V usage is TRBV19 and J usage is TRBJ1-1, with D hard to call. V was clipped by 7 bases and J by 4 bases, with 22 bases between them. Germline V CDR1 and CDR2: LNHDA, SQIVND (reference sequence). The CDR3 runs to 16 residues. The CDR3 nucleotides read TGTGCCAGTACCACGAACGCCCGGGGAAGAGTCACTGAAGCTTTCTTT. Its translation: CASTTNARGRVTEAFF.

The J gene is TRBJ2-1, the V gene TRBV19; possible D gene TRBD1, 6 bases. The V end was cut by 9 bases, the J end by 3 bases, with 6 bases between. Germline V gene data show CDR1 as LNHDA and CDR2 as SQIVND (reference sequence). This CDR3 region has 11 residues. The CDR3 here is CASRGYNEQFF. CDR3 sequence (DNA): TGTGCCAGCAGGGGCTACAATGAGCAGTTCTTC.